This T cell receptor beta chain was sequenced during a study of blood T cell repertoires in COVID-19 (TCRdb year 2020). Some background on the complete study: Samples from collaborators originated in the United States, Italy and Spain and spanned both the acute and convalescent phases of COVID-19. HLA class I and class II types, where available, came from metadata supplied by the sample provider rather than from assay-based typing. The material from the prospective study consisted of cDNA or gDNA derived from T cells, B-cell-depleted T cells, or PBMCs. Subjects who had been exposed to COVID-19, were actively infected with it, or had recovered from it provided the deeply sampled blood TCRbeta repertoires that made up the dataset. The repertoires were released in a freely available public database intended as a resource for research on the immune response to SARS-CoV-2. A de-identified subject ID, COVID-19 status, age in years and sex were almost always included in the sample metadata. The samples were drawn from the first 160 participants of the ongoing ImmuneRACE study and from 950 to 1,500 subjects provided by 6 global collaborators.

Comments on this clone: Its antigen is still unknown. One end of the junction is discordant with germline, which a read error may explain.

Overall study results and their limits: The quantity of clinical and demographic metadata differed by source and by participant and was supplied without curation.

At one collaborating source in Seattle, patients were enrolled during active infection and were followed longitudinally through the course of disease. Whole blood was collected in K2EDTA tubes by collaborating institutions according to the institutions' own protocols. For TCRbeta analysis, collaborators shipped samples as frozen whole blood, isolated PBMCs, or DNA extracted from either of those sample types. The immunoSEQ Assay, a bias-controlled multiplex PCR, was used to amplify TCRbeta CDR3 regions from genomic DNA. Per the authors' processing: The number of nucleated cells in each sample was estimated from the amplification of reference gene primers within the assay. To quantify the absolute abundance of each unique TCRbeta CDR3 rearrangement, sequence reads were collapsed and filtered. For each sample, productive Simpson clonality was calculated as the square root of Simpson's diversity index over productive rearrangements. TCRdb carries this immuneACCESS record with in-frame sequences only. Its versions omit some clonotypes, under half of them owing to an unresolved V gene in the studies checked, with the rest unexplained. V, J and clone size are taken as reported in that table, and D and trimming were inferred from the DNA itself. The sample table records 200,000 or so clones; 85% of these occur just once. Approximately 0.97% of the sample is in the top ten clones.

This receptor was taken from a man between 60 and 75 years old with COVID-19, enrolled during active disease. Source material: peripheral blood.

The CDR3 in this case is CASSSEPGLAGIF. DNA sequence: TGTGCCAGCAGCTCCGAACCGGGACTAGCGGGAATTTTC. This receptor chain uses TRBV7-2 and TRBJ2-7, and 13 junction bases match TRBD2. The germline V gene supplies CDR1 SGHTA and CDR2 FQGNSA. The CDR3 holds 13 amino acids from the cysteine to the phenylalanine. The CDR3 DNA has 39 bases and is translated from base 1.